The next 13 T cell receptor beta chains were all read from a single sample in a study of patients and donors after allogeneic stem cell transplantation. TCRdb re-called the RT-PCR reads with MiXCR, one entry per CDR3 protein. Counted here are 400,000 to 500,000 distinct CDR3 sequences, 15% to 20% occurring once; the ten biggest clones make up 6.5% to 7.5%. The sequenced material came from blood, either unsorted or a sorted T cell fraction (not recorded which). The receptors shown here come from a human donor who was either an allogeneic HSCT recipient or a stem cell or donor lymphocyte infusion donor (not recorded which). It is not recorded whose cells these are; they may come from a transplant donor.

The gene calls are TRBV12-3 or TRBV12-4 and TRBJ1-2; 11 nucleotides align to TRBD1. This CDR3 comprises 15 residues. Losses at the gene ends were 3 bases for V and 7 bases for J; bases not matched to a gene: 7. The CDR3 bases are TGTGCCAGCAGTTTCGGACAGGGGGCCCCCCTTGGCTACACCTTC. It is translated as CASSFGQGAPLGYTF.

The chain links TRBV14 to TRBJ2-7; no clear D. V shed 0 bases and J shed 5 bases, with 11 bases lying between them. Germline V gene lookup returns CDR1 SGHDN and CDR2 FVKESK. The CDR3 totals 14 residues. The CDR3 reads CASSQDLRSHEQYF. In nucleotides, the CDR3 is TGTGCCAGCAGCCAAGATTTACGTTCCCACGAGCAGTACTTC.

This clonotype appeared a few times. The CDR3 loop is CASRNEAGKSTGELFF. CDR3 bases: TGTGCCAGCAGAAACGAAGCGGGGAAATCCACCGGGGAGCTGTTTTTT. This chain joins TRBV7-3 and TRBJ2-2; 7 bases are a match to TRBD2. The junction had 11 bases not matched to a gene; V was cut back by 6 bases and J by 4 bases. The CDR3 has 16 residues. CDR1 and CDR2 (germline): SGHTA, FQGTGA.

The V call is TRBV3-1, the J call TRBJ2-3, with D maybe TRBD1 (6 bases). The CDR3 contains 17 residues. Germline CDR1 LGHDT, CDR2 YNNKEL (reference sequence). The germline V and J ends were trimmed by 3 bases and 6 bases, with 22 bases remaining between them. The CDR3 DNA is TGTGCCAGCAGCCATTCTGTGGGGTGGACAGAGGACGATACGCAGTATTTT. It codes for CASSHSVGWTEDDTQYF.

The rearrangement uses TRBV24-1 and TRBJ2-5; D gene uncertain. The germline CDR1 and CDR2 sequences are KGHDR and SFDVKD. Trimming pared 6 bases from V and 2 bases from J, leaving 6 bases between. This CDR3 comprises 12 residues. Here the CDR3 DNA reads TGTGCCACCAGTCTCCAGCAAGAGACCCAGTACTTC. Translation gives CATSLQQETQYF.

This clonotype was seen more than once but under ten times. The DNA for the CDR3 is TGTGCCAGCAGTTACTTCAGCCCAGGCACCTCTGGAAACACCATATATTTT. Protein product: CASSYFSPGTSGNTIYF. V is TRBV6-5 and J is TRBJ1-3, with D unclear. The CDR3 totals 17 residues. Trimming took off 1 base at V and 0 bases at J, with 13 bases between the two ends. CDR1 is MNHEY and CDR2 is SVGAGI in the germline V gene.

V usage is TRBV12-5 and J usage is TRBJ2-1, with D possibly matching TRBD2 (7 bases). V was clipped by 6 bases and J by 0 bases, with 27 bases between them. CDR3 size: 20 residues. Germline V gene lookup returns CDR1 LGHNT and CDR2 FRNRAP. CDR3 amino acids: CASGPLNRGAPRGSYNEQFF. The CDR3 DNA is TGTGCTAGTGGCCCTCTAAACCGGGGGGCCCCCCGAGGCTCCTACAATGAGCAGTTCTTC.

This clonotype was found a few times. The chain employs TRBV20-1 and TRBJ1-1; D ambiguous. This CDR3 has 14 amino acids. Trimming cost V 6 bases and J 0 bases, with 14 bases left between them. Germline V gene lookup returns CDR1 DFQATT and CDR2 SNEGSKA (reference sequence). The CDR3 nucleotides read TGCAGTGCAAGGCCTTCTTTGATGAACACTGAAGCTTTCTTT. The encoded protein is CSARPSLMNTEAFF.

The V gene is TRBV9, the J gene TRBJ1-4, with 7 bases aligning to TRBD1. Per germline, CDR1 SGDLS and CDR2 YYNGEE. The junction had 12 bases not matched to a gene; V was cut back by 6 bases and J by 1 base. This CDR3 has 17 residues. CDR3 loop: CASTQGGGIRTNEKLFF. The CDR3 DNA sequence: TGTGCCAGCACCCAGGGAGGGGGCATAAGAACTAATGAAAAACTGTTTTTT. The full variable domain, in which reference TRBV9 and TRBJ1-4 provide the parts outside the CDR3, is DSGVTQTPKHLITATGQRVTLRCSPRSGDLSVYWYQQSLDQGLQFLIQYYNGEERAKGNILERFSAQQFPDLHSELNLSSLELGDSALYFCASTQGGGIRTNEKLFFGSGTQLSVL.

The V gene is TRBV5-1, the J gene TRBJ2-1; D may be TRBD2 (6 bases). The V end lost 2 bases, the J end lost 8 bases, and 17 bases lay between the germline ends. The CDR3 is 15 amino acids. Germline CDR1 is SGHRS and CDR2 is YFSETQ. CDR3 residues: CASSFRGYLGDEQFF. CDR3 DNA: TGCGCCAGCAGCTTCCGGGGGTACCTAGGGGATGAGCAGTTCTTC.

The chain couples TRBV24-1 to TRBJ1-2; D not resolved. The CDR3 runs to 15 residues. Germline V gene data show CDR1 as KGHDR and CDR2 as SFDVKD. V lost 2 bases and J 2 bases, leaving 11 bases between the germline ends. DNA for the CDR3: TGTGCCACCAGTGATTCGCTCGGCGGCAACTATGGCTACACCTTC. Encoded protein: CATSDSLGGNYGYTF.

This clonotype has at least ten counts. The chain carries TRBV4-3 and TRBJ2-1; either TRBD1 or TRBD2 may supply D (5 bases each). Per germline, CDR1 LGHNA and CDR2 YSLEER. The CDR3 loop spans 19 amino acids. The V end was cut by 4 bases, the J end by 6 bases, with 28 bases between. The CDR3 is CASSRAARNLALRGNEQFF. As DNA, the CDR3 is TGCGCCAGCAGCCGAGCAGCCAGGAATCTAGCCCTTAGGGGCAATGAGCAGTTCTTC.

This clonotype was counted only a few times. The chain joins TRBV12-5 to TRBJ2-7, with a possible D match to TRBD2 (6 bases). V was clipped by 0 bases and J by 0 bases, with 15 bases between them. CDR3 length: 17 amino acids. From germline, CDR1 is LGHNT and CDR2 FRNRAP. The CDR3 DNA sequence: TGTGCTAGTGGTTTGGTACCCACTAGCTCCGTCTCCTACGAGCAGTACTTC. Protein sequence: CASGLVPTSSVSYEQYF.